Given below is one TCR beta chain in context. Primers used in a second PCR of about 6 to 11 cycles were a sample-barcoded 5' primer and a J-beta primer mix. Any given sample supplied a minimum of 3 million CDR3-containing paired-end reads. MiXCR was run by TCRdb on the 5' RACE reads, yielding one entry per CDR3 protein. The sample consists of roughly 800,000 distinct CDR3 sequences, around 25% of them appearing once. Germline V gives CDR1 SQVTM, CDR2 ANQGSEA. This CDR3 contains 14 residues. V was cut by 3 bases and J by 5 bases, with 16 bases left in between. These data originate in a study of blood T cells in healthy people across ages. In addition, the sample was reused for a study of T cells of mothers and their children. That investigation notes: The donors comprised about 6 children and their three healthy Caucasian mothers. Mother-child pairs who were related displayed a slightly higher overlap than unrelated pairs, a difference that was non-significant.

The specimen sequenced was blood. This receptor was obtained from a boy aged 5-17 years in good health. The rearrangement joins TRBV29-1 to TRBJ2-5; D gene unclear. The CDR3 DNA sequence: TGCAGCGTTGATATCGGTTCTTCTGGGGAGACCCAGTACTTC. It is translated as CSVDIGSSGETQYF.